This T cell receptor (beta chain) was found in a study of OX40 agonist ivuxolimab in advanced cancers. Regarding this clone: Its antigen is currently unknown.

V shed 2 bases and J 5 bases; nucleotides not matched to a gene: 0. Germline loops: CDR1 SGHTA, CDR2 FQGTGA. CDR3 length: 15 residues. Study-level results: At 0.1 to 3.0 mg/kg and by week 6, clonal expansion occurred in CD4+ and CD8+ blood T cells.

Clones were read by immunoSEQ multiplex PCR, and TCRdb kept only the in-frame ones, dropping some. This sample carries roughly 70,000 clones, roughly 80% of them seen once, and the ten largest clones take approximately 6.3%. The V and J genes are TRBV7-3 and TRBJ2-3, with 14 bases aligning to TRBD2. Sample: CD4+ or CD8+ T cells sorted from blood, taken in a trial of the OX40 agonist ivuxolimab. This clonotype was obtained from an adult with an advanced solid tumor such as melanoma, head and neck, liver or kidney cancer. The CDR3 DNA is TGTGCCAGCAGCTTAGGACTAGCGGGGGGAGATACGCAGTATTTT. Translated, it gives CASSLGLAGGDTQYF.